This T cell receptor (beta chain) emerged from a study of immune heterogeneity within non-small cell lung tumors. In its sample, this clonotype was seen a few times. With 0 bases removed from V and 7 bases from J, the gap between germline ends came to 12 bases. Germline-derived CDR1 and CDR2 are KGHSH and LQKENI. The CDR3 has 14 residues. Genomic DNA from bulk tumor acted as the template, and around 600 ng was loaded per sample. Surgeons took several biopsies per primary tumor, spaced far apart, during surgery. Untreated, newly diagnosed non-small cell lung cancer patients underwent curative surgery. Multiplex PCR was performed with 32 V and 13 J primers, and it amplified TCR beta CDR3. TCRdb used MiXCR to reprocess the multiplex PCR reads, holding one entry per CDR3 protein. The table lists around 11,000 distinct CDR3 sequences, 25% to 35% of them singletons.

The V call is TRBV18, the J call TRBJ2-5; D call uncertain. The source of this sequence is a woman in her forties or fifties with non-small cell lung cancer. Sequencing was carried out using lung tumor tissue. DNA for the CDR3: TGTGCCAGCTCACCACCGGCGAAATTGGGGACCCAGTACTTC. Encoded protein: CASSPPAKLGTQYF. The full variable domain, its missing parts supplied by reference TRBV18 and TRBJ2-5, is NAGVMQNPRHLVRRRGQEARLRCSPMKGHSHVYWYRQLPEEGLKFMVYLQKENIIDESGMPKERFSAEFPKEGPSILRIQQVVRGDSAAYFCASSPPAKLGTQYFGPGTRLLVL.